The clone carrying this T cell receptor beta chain has only a few counts. Its specificity is unknown. The record originates from a study of blood T cells in healthy people across ages. Whole-study findings and limits: The percentage of naive T cells correlated strongly with TCR beta diversity. Naive and antigen-experienced cells were not separated, limiting conclusive comparison.

CDR1 MNHEY and CDR2 SVGAGI come from the germline V gene. This CDR3 has 19 amino acids. V gave up 0 bases and J gave up 2 bases; unmatched junction bases: 15. Then a second PCR, running about 7 to 11 cycles, was carried out with a sample-barcoded 5' primer and a J-beta primer mix. TCRdb reanalysed the 5' RACE reads using MiXCR and keeps one entry per CDR3 protein. Seen here are roughly 2 million distinct CDR3 sequences, around half observed once, and the top ten hold roughly 2%. The J gene is TRBJ2-5, the V gene TRBV6-5; TRBD1 aligns across 7 bases. The material sequenced was blood. This TCR was sampled from a woman between 35 and 50 years old in good health. In DNA form, the CDR3 reads TGTGCCAGCAGTTACTCGTACAGGGGCGGGTTTTTTGGTCAAGAGACCCAGTACTTC. It specifies CASSYSYRGGFFGQETQYF.